These T cell receptor beta chains were read from a single sample in a study of multiple sclerosis patients with progressive multifocal leukoencephalopathy. Assay used: immunoSEQ multiplex PCR; TCRdb lists only in-frame clones, some missing. Here the sample spans tens of thousands of clones, around 89% being singletons. Sequencing was performed on PBMCs, taken from a patient treated with natalizumab. The receptor set was obtained from a human donor with multiple sclerosis. CDR3s include the opening cysteine and the closing phenylalanine or tryptophan. Fields, in order: CDR3 length, D gene, V gene, J gene, clone size, CDR3 DNA, CDR3 protein. The D gene is left open where the match is weak. Rows give clone size only sometimes, using once, few, many, or a class for an expanded clone.

length: 15; D: -; V: TRBV30; J: TRBJ1-5; size: once; DNA: TGTGCCTGGAGTGGGCGCCTCAATAGCAATCAGCCCCAGCATTTT; CDR3: CAWSGRLNSNQPQHF
length: 17; D: -; V: TRBV5-6; J: TRBJ1-5; size: -; DNA: TGTGCCAGCAGCTTGGGAGGCAGGGTCTTTAGCAATCAGCCCCAGCATTTT; CDR3: CASSLGGRVFSNQPQHF
length: 17; D: TRBD2; V: TRBV10-2; J: TRBJ2-5; size: -; DNA: TGCGCCAGCGCGGGTTCCCTCCGGCGGGGGGGCATGGAGACCCAGTACTTC; CDR3: CASAGSLRRGGMETQYF
length: 13; D: -; V: TRBV5-1; J: TRBJ1-1; size: -; DNA: TGCGCCAGCAGCTACCCCGGGGGAACTGAAGCTTTCTTT; CDR3: CASSYPGGTEAFF
length: 16; D: -; V: TRBV4-3; J: TRBJ2-7; size: -; DNA: TGCGCCAGCAGCCAAGGGGGGCGGGCCAGACCTTACGAGCAGTACTTC; CDR3: CASSQGGRARPYEQYF
length: 16; D: TRBD2; V: TRBV5-1; J: TRBJ2-5; size: -; DNA: TGCGCCAGCAGCTCGCTCCCCAGCGGGGCGGCGGAGACCCAGTACTTC; CDR3: CASSSLPSGAAETQYF
length: 14; D: -; V: TRBV6-6; J: TRBJ1-2; size: -; DNA: TGTGCCAGCAGTTTCTTGGGGGTCGTTTATGGCTACACCTTC; CDR3: CASSFLGVVYGYTF
length: 14; D: TRBD1; V: TRBV9; J: TRBJ1-5; size: -; DNA: TGTGCCAGCAGCCCAACAGGGGGCAATCAGCCCCAGCATTTT; CDR3: CASSPTGGNQPQHF
length: 16; D: TRBD2; V: TRBV7-3; J: TRBJ2-3; size: once; DNA: TGTGCCAGCAGCTTTATTGCGGGGGGAGGTACAGATACGCAGTATTTT; CDR3: CASSFIAGGGTDTQYF
length: 15; D: -; V: TRBV10-3; J: TRBJ2-7; size: -; DNA: TGTGCCATCAGTGGCGGAGGGGCGGGTAACTACGAGCAGTACTTC; CDR3: CAISGGGAGNYEQYF
length: 16; D: TRBD1; V: TRBV28; J: TRBJ1-3; size: -; DNA: TGTGCCAGCAGTCACAGGGGCTATCTCTCTGGAAACACCATATATTTT; CDR3: CASSHRGYLSGNTIYF
length: 13; D: -; V: TRBV11-3; J: TRBJ2-7; size: -; DNA: TGTGCCAGCAGCTTGAGGACGTATAGCGAGCAGTACTTC; CDR3: CASSLRTYSEQYF
length: 11; D: -; V: TRBV16; J: TRBJ1-5; size: -; DNA: TGTGCCAGCAGCCATGGTCAGCCCCAGCATTTT; CDR3: CASSHGQPQHF
length: 16; D: TRBD1; V: TRBV6-5; J: TRBJ2-7; size: -; DNA: TGTGCCAGCAGTTCCCGACCGGGACAGGGATCCTACGAGCAGTACTTC; CDR3: CASSSRPGQGSYEQYF
length: 14; D: -; V: TRBV7-2; J: TRBJ1-6; size: -; DNA: TGTGCCAGCAGCTTTACGGGTAGAGATTCACCCCTCCACTTT; CDR3: CASSFTGRDSPLHF
length: 15; D: -; V: TRBV6-1; J: TRBJ1-3; size: -; DNA: TGTGCCAGCAGTGAATGGGCACCCTCTGGAAACACCATATATTTT; CDR3: CASSEWAPSGNTIYF
length: 16; D: -; V: TRBV18; J: TRBJ2-2; size: -; DNA: TGTGCCAGCTCACCCACCGGGACACAGAACACCGGGGAGCTGTTTTTT; CDR3: CASSPTGTQNTGELFF
length: 15; D: TRBD2; V: TRBV27; J: TRBJ2-3; size: -; DNA: TGTGCCAGCAGGCTGACTAGCGGATTCACAGATACGCAGTATTTT; CDR3: CASRLTSGFTDTQYF
length: 15; D: -; V: TRBV7-9; J: TRBJ1-2; size: -; DNA: TGTGCCAGCAGCCCCGAGTTAAGGGGGGCGCGGGGCTACACCTTC; CDR3: CASSPELRGARGYTF
length: 15; D: TRBD1; V: TRBV7-2; J: TRBJ1-2; size: -; DNA: TGTGCCAGCAGCCCAGGGACAGGGACGTATTATGGCTACACCTTC; CDR3: CASSPGTGTYYGYTF
length: 16; D: -; V: TRBV5-1; J: TRBJ2-3; size: -; DNA: TGCGCCAGCAGCGCTACAGGGTGGGCTAGCACAGATACGCAGTATTTT; CDR3: CASSATGWASTDTQYF
length: 14; D: TRBD1; V: TRBV29-1; J: TRBJ2-7; size: -; DNA: TGCAGCGCCCTGGGACAGGGGGCCTCCTACGAGCAGTACTTC; CDR3: CSALGQGASYEQYF
length: 16; D: -; V: TRBV27; J: TRBJ1-1; size: -; DNA: TGTGCCAGCAGCTATAAGGGGTTGGGGTGGGGTACTGAAGCTTTCTTT; CDR3: CASSYKGLGWGTEAFF
length: 15; D: -; V: TRBV15; J: TRBJ1-1; size: -; DNA: TGTGCCACCAGCAGAGTTAACCTGGGCCAGGTACGCGCTTTCTTT; CDR3: CATSRVNLGQVRAFF
length: 13; D: -; V: TRBV4-3; J: TRBJ1-1; size: -; DNA: TGCGCCAGCAGCCCGGCCCAGAACACTGAAGCTTTCTTT; CDR3: CASSPAQNTEAFF
length: 13; D: -; V: TRBV9; J: TRBJ2-2; size: -; DNA: TGTGCCAGCAGCGATCAGGTGCCCGGGGAGCTGTTTTTT; CDR3: CASSDQVPGELFF
length: 15; D: TRBD1; V: TRBV6-6; J: TRBJ2-7; size: -; DNA: TGTGCCAGCATGCAGCCGGGACAGGGGGTTTACGAGCAGTACTTC; CDR3: CASMQPGQGVYEQYF
length: 15; D: -; V: TRBV25-1; J: TRBJ2-2; size: -; DNA: TGTGCCAGCACCAAGGGGGGCAGGAACACCGGGGAGCTGTTTTTT; CDR3: CASTKGGRNTGELFF